These 30 T cell receptor beta chains were sequenced from one sample in a study of cytomegalovirus exposure and HLA in healthy donors. Generated by immunoSEQ multiplex PCR, the TCRdb table keeps only in-frame clones and is missing some. The sample lists 35,000 to 50,000 clones, more than 85% occurring once. Source material: PBMCs. Receptors were obtained from a man aged 18 to 29 in good health and CMV-seronegative.

The chain recombines TRBV19 with TRBJ2-1, with D possibly TRBD1 on 5 matching bases. The CDR3 is 12 amino acids. Per germline, CDR1 LNHDA and CDR2 SQIVND (reference sequence). V was clipped by 3 bases and J by 15 bases, with 15 bases between them. The CDR3 is CASSIPDKRWFF. The CDR3 nucleotides read TGTGCCAGTAGTATTCCGGACAAACGATGGTTCTTC.

This chain uses TRBV4-1 with TRBJ2-1, with 7 bases fitting TRBD1. The CDR3 contains 15 residues. V was clipped by 3 bases and J by 3 bases; unmatched bases: 5. The germline V gene encodes CDR1 MGHRA and CDR2 YSYEKL. The CDR3 sequence is CASSHGTDLYNEQFF. The CDR3 coding sequence is TGCGCCAGCAGCCACGGGACAGACCTCTACAATGAGCAGTTCTTC.

The CDR3 sequence: CASSPVGLDTDTQYF. The CDR3 region has the DNA TGTGCCAGCAGTCCTGTGGGACTAGACACAGATACGCAGTATTTT. J is TRBJ2-3 and V is TRBV27; TRBD2 agrees at 8 bases. Germline V gene sequence: CDR1 MNHEY, CDR2 SMNVEV (reference sequence). The CDR3 covers 15 residues. The V segment lost 5 bases and the J segment 2 bases; nucleotides outside the gene matches: 6.

The count of this clone is one. The CDR3 DNA reads as TGTGCCAGCAGCCTAAGGGCTAGCGAAGAGACCCAGTACTTC. This gives the protein CASSLRASEETQYF. The rearrangement joins TRBV7-9 to TRBJ2-5; possibly TRBD2 for D (6 bases). Germline assignment: CDR1 SEHNR and CDR2 FQNEAQ (reference sequence). The CDR3 is 14 amino acids. The V end lost 5 bases, the J end lost 3 bases, and 13 bases lay between the germline ends. Full variable domain (missing parts from reference TRBV7-9 and TRBJ2-5): DTGVSQNPRHKITKRGQNVTFRCDPISEHNRLYWYRQTLGQGPEFLTYFQNEAQLEKSRLLSDRFSAERPKGSFSTLEIQRTEQGDSAMYLCASSLRASEETQYFGPGTRLLVL.

The V gene is TRBV9, the J gene TRBJ1-2, with 7 nucleotides matching TRBD1. The CDR3 sequence is 15 residues long. J was trimmed by 2 bases and V by 4 bases; bases with no gene match: 8. CDR1 SGDLS and CDR2 YYNGEE come from the germline V gene. The CDR3 DNA sequence: TGTGCCAGCAGCCCCGGGGACAGCCGAAACTATGGCTACACCTTC. This gives the protein CASSPGDSRNYGYTF.

This chain uses TRBV27 with TRBJ2-7; 10 bases line up with TRBD1. Germline assignment: CDR1 MNHEY and CDR2 SMNVEV (reference sequence). This CDR3 region has 15 residues. V shed 6 bases, J shed 4 bases, and the junction held 9 bases outside the gene matches. CDR3 nucleotide sequence: TGTGCCAGCAGGGGGGACAGGGGAATTTGGTACGAGCAGTACTTC. It yields the protein CASRGDRGIWYEQYF.

This chain uses TRBV10-3 with TRBJ2-3; 8 positions match TRBD2. The CDR3 contains 17 residues. With 0 bases clipped from V and 3 bases from J, the junction kept 8 bases outside the gene matches. Germline V gene lookup returns CDR1 ENHRY and CDR2 SYGVKD. CDR3: CAISESQAGGTTDTQYF. In nucleotides, the CDR3 is TGTGCCATCAGTGAGTCGCAGGCGGGAGGTACGACAGATACGCAGTATTTT.

This clone showed up just once. V is TRBV19 and J is TRBJ2-6; 10 bases are shared with TRBD1. Trimming at V came to 7 bases and at J to 0 bases, leaving 6 bases not matched to a gene. Per germline, CDR1 LNHDA and CDR2 SQIVND (reference sequence). This CDR3 has 17 residues. CDR3: CASTYRDRGSGANVLTF. The DNA for the CDR3 is TGTGCCAGTACCTACCGGGACAGGGGCTCTGGGGCCAACGTCCTGACTTTC.

CDR3 nucleotide sequence: TGCGCCAGCAGCCAAGATGGTGGCGGAGGACGCGAGACCCAGTACTTC. Its protein is CASSQDGGGGRETQYF. The rearrangement uses TRBV4-1 and TRBJ2-5, with D possibly matching TRBD2 (5 bases). Trimming pared 0 bases from V and 5 bases from J, leaving 16 bases between. The germline V gene has CDR1 MGHRA and CDR2 YSYEKL. This CDR3 spans 16 amino acids.

V is TRBV7-3 and J is TRBJ2-7, with D possibly TRBD2 on 5 matching bases. V lost 3 bases and J 2 bases, leaving 14 bases between the germline ends. The CDR3 is 15 amino acids. Germline-derived CDR1 and CDR2 are SGHTA and FQGTGA. The CDR3 spells CASSFFLAPTYEQYF. DNA of the CDR3: TGTGCCAGCAGCTTCTTTTTAGCGCCAACCTACGAGCAGTACTTC.

The genes are TRBV11-2 and TRBJ1-2; unclear D gene. V lost 5 bases and J lost 2, with 12 bases in between. The CDR3 has 14 amino acids. Germline assignment: CDR1 SGHAT and CDR2 FQNNGV. The DNA of the CDR3 is TGTGCCAGCAGCCCTGCCCCGGAGAACTATGGCTACACCTTC. As protein: CASSPAPENYGYTF.

The chain joins TRBV7-2 to TRBJ2-7; D is perhaps TRBD1 (6 bases). The germline gives CDR1 SGHTA, CDR2 FQGNSA. The V gene lost 0 bases and the J gene lost 4 bases, with 10 bases spanning the gap. The CDR3 covers 14 residues. The CDR3: CASSLAWQGYEQYF. CDR3 nucleotide sequence: TGTGCCAGCAGCTTAGCGTGGCAGGGGTACGAGCAGTACTTC.

This chain links TRBV2 with TRBJ2-2, with TRBD1 matching 7 bases. This CDR3 contains 14 residues. Trimming cost V 5 bases and J 6 bases; bases outside gene matches: 6. Germline V gene lookup returns CDR1 SNHLY and CDR2 FYNNEI. This CDR3 is CASSSGTVAGELFF. As DNA, the CDR3 is TGTGCCAGCAGTTCCGGGACAGTTGCCGGGGAGCTGTTTTTT.

The chain has TRBV18 and TRBJ1-2; perhaps TRBD1 as D (6 bases). The CDR3 sequence is 15 residues long. Trimming cost V 0 bases and J 3 bases, with 11 bases left between them. Germline lookup yields CDR1 KGHSH and CDR2 LQKENI. The CDR3 reads CASSPPGGGDYGYTF. DNA for the CDR3: TGTGCCAGCTCACCACCAGGGGGGGGTGACTATGGCTACACCTTC.

The chain has TRBV11-2 and TRBJ2-7; D is unclear. Trimming removed 5 bases from V and 2 bases from J, with 10 bases in between. CDR1 SGHAT and CDR2 FQNNGV come from the germline V gene. CDR3 length: 13 residues. The CDR3 region is CASSVGDPYEQYF. For the CDR3, the DNA is TGTGCCAGCAGCGTCGGAGACCCCTACGAGCAGTACTTC.

This clone has more than one count but fewer than ten. The CDR3 loop is CASSQTATNEKLFF. In nucleotides, the CDR3 is TGTGCCAGCAGTCAGACAGCTACTAATGAAAAACTGTTTTTT. V and J are TRBV25-1 and TRBJ1-4, with a weak D call TRBD1 (5 bases). The CDR3 is 14 amino acids. V lost 5 bases to trimming and J lost 2 bases, with 9 bases between them. Germline V gene data show CDR1 as MGHDK and CDR2 as SYGVNS.

This chain connects TRBV21-1 to TRBJ2-7; no check of the table's D call, TRBD2, against the DNA was made. TRBV21-1 has pseudogene status. The CDR3 runs 13 residues. CDR3 nucleotides: TGTGCCAGCACCGTGGGGGGGGACTACGAGCAGTACTTC. Translated: CASTVGGDYEQYF.

V usage is TRBV7-3 and J usage is TRBJ2-7; 9 bases are shared with TRBD2. The junction had 11 bases not matched to a gene; V was cut back by 5 bases and J by 0 bases. This CDR3 comprises 17 residues. CDR1 and CDR2 from the germline V gene are SGHTA and FQGTGA. For the CDR3, the DNA is TGTGCCAGCAGCCTGAGAGCGGGGGGCTTCAGCTCCTACGAGCAGTACTTC. It codes for CASSLRAGGFSSYEQYF. The full variable domain, in which reference TRBV7-3 and TRBJ2-7 provide the parts outside the CDR3, is GAGVSQTPSNKVTEKGKYVELRCDPISGHTALYWYRQSLGQGPEFLIYFQGTGAADDSGLPNDRFFAVRPEGSVSTLKIQRTERGDSAVYLCASSLRAGGFSSYEQYFGPGTRLTVT.

The rearrangement uses TRBV6-1 and TRBJ1-5; 9 positions agree with TRBD1. The CDR3 covers 14 residues. CDR1 and CDR2 (germline): MNHNS, SASEGT. The V gene end was trimmed by 6 bases and the J gene end by 5 bases; junction bases not matched to a gene: 5. CDR3 DNA: TGTGCCAGCAGAGGGACAGGGATAGATCAGCCCCAGCATTTT. This encodes CASRGTGIDQPQHF.

This chain connects TRBV5-6 to TRBJ2-5, with D unresolved. Germline CDR1 reads SGHDT; CDR2 reads YYEEEE. This CDR3 spans 13 amino acids. V dropped 1 base and J dropped 1 base, with 5 bases sitting between them. CDR3 sequence: CASSLKLQETQYF. CDR3 DNA: TGTGCCAGCAGCTTGAAACTCCAAGAGACCCAGTACTTC.

The chain uses TRBV7-9 and TRBJ1-5, with TRBD1 matching 9 bases. V shed 5 bases and J 4 bases; nucleotides not matched to a gene: 6. Germline loops: CDR1 SEHNR, CDR2 FQNEAQ (reference sequence). The CDR3 is 15 amino acids. The CDR3 reads CASSELGQGNQPQHF. CDR3 sequence (DNA): TGTGCCAGCAGCGAACTCGGACAGGGGAATCAGCCCCAGCATTTT.

The chain has TRBV27 and TRBJ2-3; D is possibly TRBD2 (5 bases). This CDR3 contains 15 residues. Germline CDR1 MNHEY, CDR2 SMNVEV (reference sequence). V gave up 2 bases and J gave up 3 bases, with 12 bases separating them. The DNA of the CDR3 is TGTGCCAGCAGTTTAGCCTCGGGATTGACAGATACGCAGTATTTT. Translating it yields CASSLASGLTDTQYF.

This clone occurred once. This chain links TRBV5-4 with TRBJ1-1; 7 bases are shared with TRBD1. The CDR3 contains 15 residues. V lost 4 bases to trimming and J lost 4 bases; unmatched junction nucleotides: 10. CDR1 and CDR2 from the germline V gene are SGHNT and YYREEE (reference sequence). CDR3 sequence: CASSNRQGGGTEAFF. The CDR3 nucleotides read TGTGCCAGCAGCAACCGACAGGGTGGTGGCACTGAAGCTTTCTTT.

J is TRBJ2-7 and V is TRBV5-1; tentatively, D is TRBD1 (5 bases). The CDR3 length is 13 residues. CDR1 SGHRS and CDR2 YFSETQ come from the germline V gene. Trimming took 1 base from V and 3 from J, leaving 8 bases between them. CDR3: CASSLPTGYEQYF. Here the CDR3 DNA reads TGCGCCAGCAGCTTGCCCACAGGCTACGAGCAGTACTTC. The full variable domain, rest sourced from reference TRBV5-1 and TRBJ2-7, is KAGVTQTPRYLIKTRGQQVTLSCSPISGHRSVSWYQQTPGQGLQFLFEYFSETQRNKGNFPGRFSGRQFSNSRSEMNVSTLELGDSALYLCASSLPTGYEQYFGPGTRLTVT.

The chain joins TRBV5-4 to TRBJ1-2; maybe TRBD1 (5 bases). CDR1 and CDR2 (germline): SGHNT, YYREEE (reference sequence). Between the trimmed V and J ends, which lost 4 bases and 2 bases, there was a span of 15 bases. CDR3 size: 15 residues. CDR3 sequence reads: CASSPRGSVNYGYTF. The CDR3 coding sequence is TGTGCCAGCAGCCCCCGGGGGTCCGTCAACTATGGCTACACCTTC.

This clone was found once. The V call is TRBV5-5, the J call TRBJ2-1; 7 positions agree with TRBD2. In germline, CDR1 is SGHKS, CDR2 YYEKEE (reference sequence). Germline trimming cut 0 bases from V and 5 bases from J; bases unmatched to any gene: 8. The CDR3 extends over 16 amino acids. In nucleotides, the CDR3 is TGTGCCAGCAGCTTGGGACCCCGGGACTACAACAATGAGCAGTTCTTC. It codes for CASSLGPRDYNNEQFF.

The sample holds one count of this clone. CDR3 bases: TGTGCCAGCAGTGACGTAAGATGGACAAACTACGAGCAGTACTTC. Translated, it gives CASSDVRWTNYEQYF. The J gene is TRBJ2-7, the V gene TRBV6-1, with D perhaps TRBD1 (5 bases). The ends were cut back, 3 bases at V and 3 bases at J, with 15 bases in the middle. The CDR3 loop spans 15 amino acids. The germline V gene encodes CDR1 MNHNS and CDR2 SASEGT.

The chain combines TRBV5-4 with TRBJ2-5; 9 bases are shared with TRBD1. Losses at the gene ends were 1 base for V and 2 bases for J; bases not matched to a gene: 6. The CDR3 loop spans 16 amino acids. Germline V gene lookup returns CDR1 SGHNT and CDR2 YYREEE (reference sequence). The DNA for the CDR3 is TGTGCCAGCAGCTTGCCTGACAGGGGGTGGCAAGAGACCCAGTACTTC. This sequence encodes CASSLPDRGWQETQYF.

The rearrangement joins TRBV2 to TRBJ2-3; the D gene is possibly TRBD1 (5 bases). This CDR3 region has 15 residues. Germline assignment: CDR1 SNHLY and CDR2 FYNNEI. V lost 8 bases, J lost 4 bases, and 19 bases lay in between. The CDR3 spells CASRRRAGAADTQYF. The DNA of the CDR3 is TGTGCCAGCCGACGACGGGCTGGGGCGGCAGATACGCAGTATTTT. The full variable domain, rest sourced from reference TRBV2 and TRBJ2-3, is EPEVTQTPSHQVTQMGQEVILRCVPISNHLYFYWYRQILGQKVEFLVSFYNNEISEKSEIFDDQFSVERPDGSNFTLKIRSTKLEDSAMYFCASRRRAGAADTQYFGPGTRLTVL.

The V call is TRBV29-1, the J call TRBJ2-3; 10 bases match TRBD2. Germline assignment: CDR1 SQVTM and CDR2 ANQGSEA. V gave up 0 bases and J gave up 4 bases; unmatched junction bases: 19. The CDR3 loop spans 20 amino acids. Written as DNA, the CDR3 is TGCAGCGTTGAAGATGAGGGGACGGCACCGGGACTAGCGTATCCAGATACGCAGTATTTT. This encodes CSVEDEGTAPGLAYPDTQYF.